The next 10 T cell receptor beta chains were all read from a single sample in a study of T cell changes during pregnancy in multiple sclerosis. Measured with immunoSEQ multiplex PCR; TCRdb has only the in-frame clones, and not every one. The sample shows 85,000 to 90,000 clones, less than 95% of them seen only once. The sequences come from peripheral blood, collected in the first trimester of pregnancy. The receptors were sampled from a female donor in good health, enrolled as a control in a pregnancy study.

This chain uses TRBV30 with TRBJ2-1; TRBD2 matches at 8 bases. Germline V gene lookup returns CDR1 GTSNPN and CDR2 SVGIG (reference sequence). The length of the CDR3 is 15 residues. J lost 7 bases, V lost 0 bases, and 8 bases had no gene match. CDR3 sequence (DNA): TGTGCCTGGAGTGTGATCTACGGGGGGGGTAATGAGCAGTTCTTC. This encodes CAWSVIYGGGNEQFF.

This chain joins TRBV5-1 and TRBJ2-1; TRBD2 matches 9 bases. CDR1 and CDR2 from the germline V gene are SGHRS and YFSETQ. V lost 3 bases, J lost 7 bases, and 8 bases stayed unmatched. This CDR3 contains 15 residues. The CDR3, as DNA: TGCGCCAGCAGCTCGGCGGGGGGGCGGGCGAATGAGCAGTTCTTC. Translation: CASSSAGGRANEQFF.

J is TRBJ2-1 and V is TRBV7-6; 13 bases are shared with TRBD2. The CDR3 spans 17 residues. Germline CDR1 reads SGHVS; CDR2 reads FNYEAQ. V shed 0 bases and J 9 bases; nucleotides not matched to a gene: 8. The CDR3 spells CASSLASGTSGVGEQFF. The DNA for the CDR3 is TGTGCCAGCAGCTTAGCCTCGGGGACTAGCGGGGTCGGTGAGCAGTTCTTC.

V usage is TRBV27 and J usage is TRBJ2-7; D is possibly TRBD2 (6 bases). V lost 3 bases and J lost 0, with 12 bases in between. This CDR3 has 15 residues. CDR1 is MNHEY, CDR2 SMNVEV, per germline (reference sequence). CDR3 DNA sequence: TGTGCCAGCAGTTTGGTGCAGGACTACTCCTACGAGCAGTACTTC. This codes for CASSLVQDYSYEQYF.

This rearrangement joins TRBV11-3 to TRBJ2-2, with D perhaps TRBD2 (6 bases). Trimming cost V 1 base and J 3 bases, with 9 bases left between them. CDR1 and CDR2 (germline): SGHNT, YENEEA. This CDR3 is 15 amino acids long. As DNA, the CDR3 is TGTGCCAGCAGCTTAGGCGGGGCCGACACCGGGGAGCTGTTTTTT. Translated, it gives CASSLGGADTGELFF.

The V and J genes are TRBV7-2 and TRBJ1-2; 8 bases line up with TRBD1. Germline V CDR1 and CDR2: SGHTA, FQGNSA. The V gene end was trimmed by 5 bases and the J gene end by 4 bases; junction bases not matched to a gene: 6. This CDR3 has 14 residues. The CDR3 DNA is TGTGCCAGCAGCCCTACGACAGGGGCCTATGGCTACACCTTC. This codes for CASSPTTGAYGYTF. Supplemented by reference TRBV7-2 and TRBJ1-2, the full variable domain reads GAGVSQSPSNKVTEKGKDVELRCDPISGHTALYWYRQSLGQGLEFLIYFQGNSAPDKSGLPSDRFSAERTGGSVSTLTIQRTQQEDSAVYLCASSPTTGAYGYTFGSGTRLTVV.

The chain recombines TRBV30 with TRBJ1-2, with 7 bases identical to TRBD1. Germline-derived CDR1 and CDR2 are GTSNPN and SVGIG (reference sequence). The V segment lost 4 bases and the J segment 3 bases; nucleotides outside the gene matches: 23. This CDR3 is built from 19 residues. The CDR3 here is CAWNRSGTEGPNLYYGYTF. The DNA of the CDR3 is TGTGCCTGGAATAGATCCGGGACAGAAGGGCCCAATCTCTACTATGGCTACACCTTC.

This rearrangement joins TRBV9 to TRBJ2-6; 8 bases are shared with TRBD2. The germline V gene has CDR1 SGDLS and CDR2 YYNGEE. The CDR3 has 18 residues. With 6 bases clipped from V and 0 bases from J, the junction kept 11 bases outside the gene matches. CDR3 coding DNA: TGTGCCAGCACTTTTAGATCGAGCGGGAGCTCTGGGGCCAACGTCCTGACTTTC. Amino acid sequence: CASTFRSSGSSGANVLTF.

The chain links TRBV6-5 to TRBJ1-2, with D hard to call. The germline V gene has CDR1 MNHEY and CDR2 SVGAGI. V lost 4 bases to trimming and J lost 0 bases, with 6 bases between them. The CDR3 runs to 13 residues. CDR3 in DNA: TGTGCCAGCAGTTCGGCGGCTAACTATGGCTACACCTTC. This codes for CASSSAANYGYTF.

J is TRBJ2-7 and V is TRBV7-9, with 8 positions matching TRBD2. Germline-derived CDR1 and CDR2 are SEHNR and FQNEAQ (reference sequence). The V segment lost 4 bases and the J segment 3 bases; nucleotides outside the gene matches: 8. The CDR3 covers 15 residues. DNA of the CDR3: TGTGCCAGCAGCTCCATCGGGGGGGGTAACTACGAGCAGTACTTC. Encoded protein: CASSSIGGGNYEQYF.